The rows below give T cell receptor beta chains drawn from one sample of a study of blood T cells in healthy people across ages. TCRdb called the 5' RACE reads again in MiXCR, with one record for every CDR3 protein. The table includes roughly 1,000,000 distinct CDR3 sequences, roughly 24% detected once. The sample also formed part of further work on T cells of mothers and their children.

The sequencing sample was made of blood. The source is a girl aged 2 to 10 in good health. Each CDR3 is given without its conserved first and last residue.

V	J	CDR3
TRBV7-9	TRBJ2-7	ASSLAVSEQY
TRBV29-1	TRBJ2-5	SVAGVLLEETQY
TRBV4-2	-	ASSGFERGGDNEQF
TRBV11-2	TRBJ1-1	ASSSTPIMNTEAF
TRBV28	TRBJ2-5	ASSGIAGVEETQY
TRBV28	TRBJ2-7	ASSLLGQLSGSREQY
TRBV15	TRBJ2-1	ATSRLGLAEGMTYNEQF
TRBV5-1	TRBJ1-2	ASSLGIPTGGYT
TRBV7-7	-	ASSFDSGMRGETQY
TRBV9	TRBJ2-3	ASSVGAHSSADTQY
TRBV6-2/TRBV6-3	-	ASSYFSRYEQY
TRBV6-5	TRBJ1-6	ASRRDRGHSPLH
TRBV4-1	TRBJ1-4	ASSRLQGGSEKLF
TRBV20-1	-	SARMSDGYYEQY
TRBV7-6	-	ASSSLAGLNEQF
TRBV5-1	TRBJ1-2	ASSLAGGGQGYGYT
TRBV29-1	-	SVLAGEGGQF
TRBV7-9	TRBJ2-2	ASSLGLDRGGYTGELF
TRBV5-5	TRBJ1-1	ASSRDSFWGDTEAF